This is a list of T cell receptor beta chains from one sample in a study of post-analysis software for immune sequencing data. TCRdb processed the PCR reads anew with MiXCR; each CDR3 protein has one entry. In the table there are approximately 660,000 distinct CDR3 sequences, 59% of which are singletons. The sample was blood. The receptors shown here come from a girl aged 2 to 10 with multiple sclerosis. Both conserved end residues are part of each CDR3.

v_gene	j_gene	CDR3aa
TRBV11-2	TRBJ2-1	CASSPLSGQEINEQFF
TRBV4-3	TRBJ2-5	CASSRGTSGGQETQYF
TRBV20-1	TRBJ2-1	CSARDLVASDEQFF
TRBV20-1	TRBJ2-1	CSARPLLGGAYEQFF
TRBV13	TRBJ1-4	CASSRLKRGRFATNEKLFF
TRBV25-1	TRBJ2-3	CASSNPSSLTDTQYF
TRBV20-1	TRBJ1-6	CSAFPPRGGSPLHF
TRBV5-1	TRBJ2-1	CASAPDFQTYNEQFF
TRBV10-3	TRBJ2-1	CAISEGSRENEQFF
TRBV12-3/TRBV12-4	TRBJ2-3	CASSLSGAIGTQYF
TRBV5-5	TRBJ2-6	CASSFRTGYSGANVLTF
TRBV20-1	TRBJ2-5	CSAPGLAGKTQYF
TRBV12-3/TRBV12-4	TRBJ2-7	CASSRRLAGYEQYF
TRBV20-1	TRBJ2-3	CSASQGASTDTQYF
TRBV6-1	TRBJ2-3	CASATLAGGSDTQYF
TRBV14	TRBJ2-5	CASSQDARSYPSSETQYF
TRBV29-1	TRBJ1-2	CSVTYDRSEYGYTF
TRBV6-5	TRBJ2-7	CASSYQRLTSGNSYEQYF
TRBV6-1	TRBJ1-5	CASSADNQPQHF
TRBV28	TRBJ2-3	CASSLSPGGVDTQYF
TRBV11-2	TRBJ1-2	CASSPMDYGYTF
TRBV28	TRBJ2-4	CASSFPRVAGRVLENIQYF
TRBV20-1	-	CSALHSGGDETQYF
TRBV27	TRBJ2-7	CASRSQGANVYEQYF
TRBV20-1	TRBJ2-1	CSARRDPVYNEQFF
TRBV7-9	TRBJ2-1	CASSAASGEDEQFF
TRBV6-6	TRBJ2-6	CASSYDGETGANVLTF
TRBV24-1	TRBJ1-1	CATSEPGANTEAFF
TRBV20-1	TRBJ2-6	CSARLGSGANVLTF
TRBV15	TRBJ2-5	CATSRATGETQYF
TRBV3-1	TRBJ1-6	CASSPLTGEGSPLHF
TRBV29-1	TRBJ1-2	CSVERGNGDYGYTF
TRBV15	TRBJ2-2	CATSRDWVSTGELFF
TRBV5-1	TRBJ2-5	CASSLVPGQYQETQYF